The 3 T cell receptor beta chains below all came from one sample that was sequenced in a study of cytomegalovirus exposure and HLA in healthy donors (TCRdb year 2017). Library preparation used the immunoSEQ multiplex PCR assay. Drawn from immuneACCESS, this table holds only the in-frame rearrangements with V and J called that TCRdb kept. Clones are partly lost; checked studies trace under half to an unresolved V gene and leave the rest unexplained. The sample table holds roughly 70,000 clones, of which approximately 97% were seen once. Jointly, the top ten make up around 1.5% of the sample. The sample consisted of PBMCs. The receptor set was obtained from a woman under 30 in good health and CMV-seropositive.

This chain uses TRBV27 with TRBJ2-1, with 10 positions matching TRBD2. Trimming at V came to 4 bases and at J to 0 bases, leaving 6 bases not matched to a gene. The CDR3 extends over 17 amino acids. Germline V CDR1 and CDR2: MNHEY, SMNVEV (reference sequence). CDR3 in amino acids: CASSSTSGISSYNEQFF. In nucleotides, the CDR3 is TGTGCCAGCAGTTCTACTAGCGGGATCAGCTCCTACAATGAGCAGTTCTTC.

The rearrangement joins TRBV6-1 to TRBJ1-4, with TRBD1 identical over 8 bases. This CDR3 spans 14 amino acids. The ends lost 5 bases at V and 4 bases at J; junction bases unmatched: 3. CDR1 is MNHNS and CDR2 is SASEGT in the germline V gene. The CDR3 DNA is TGTGCCAGCAGTAAGGGACAGGATAATGAAAAACTGTTTTTT. It encodes CASSKGQDNEKLFF.

The chain joins TRBV5-4 to TRBJ2-1; D not resolved. This CDR3 contains 14 residues. Germline V lookup: CDR1 SGHNT, CDR2 YYREEE (reference sequence). V was trimmed by 4 bases and J by 0 bases, leaving 8 bases between them. CDR3 sequence: CASSRASSYNEQFF. The DNA for the CDR3 is TGTGCCAGCAGCCGAGCGAGCTCCTACAATGAGCAGTTCTTC.